Listed below are T cell receptor beta chains from one sample, sequenced in a study of cytomegalovirus exposure and HLA in healthy donors. Some clones are missing from TCRdb's copy, which holds only in-frame ones; the method was immunoSEQ multiplex PCR. The table lists approximately 160,000 clones, 65% to 80% of them singletons. Specimen: PBMCs. All receptors come from a woman under 40 in good health and CMV-seronegative. CDR3s include the opening cysteine and the closing phenylalanine or tryptophan.

TRBV5-1	TRBJ2-3	CASSPRTGRDTDTQYF
TRBV18	TRBJ2-7	CASSASAYEQYF
TRBV5-1	TRBJ2-3	CASSLEGGGTDTQYF
TRBV19	TRBJ2-5	CASSARGQETQYF
TRBV5-4	TRBJ2-7	CASSPLGGAYEQYF
TRBV19	TRBJ1-1	CASSIATGGLNTEAFF
TRBV23-1	TRBJ2-1	CASSQHGRREGRYNEQFF
TRBV11-1	TRBJ1-1	CASSIGTPEAFF
TRBV2	TRBJ1-5	CASSDGVGSNQPQHF
TRBV9	TRBJ2-1	CASTPFGGARPNEQFF
TRBV5-1	TRBJ1-1	CASSLVAAREAFF
TRBV2	TRBJ1-1	CASYRVFLTEAFF
TRBV7-2	TRBJ2-7	CASSLEAGEVDEQYF
TRBV6-1	TRBJ1-2	CASSEVLGTVYGYTF
TRBV5-1	TRBJ2-7	CASSFVSGSYEQYF
TRBV6-1	TRBJ1-1	CASSEQLAGGANTEAFF
TRBV18	TRBJ1-1	CASSSPQGVAEAFF
TRBV7-9	TRBJ2-1	CASSLGVRGTIHNEQFF
TRBV7-6	TRBJ2-1	CASSLGEGGTTYTQQFF
TRBV2	TRBJ1-2	CASTGVSNYGYTF
TRBV6-1	TRBJ2-7	CASSASTGGNSYEQYF
TRBV7-9	TRBJ1-2	CASSLGGVGSAGYPF
TRBV4-2	TRBJ1-5	CASSQDSSNQPQHF
TRBV6-1	TRBJ1-1	CASNTGTNTEAFF
TRBV11-2	TRBJ2-3	CASSLARGMDTQYF
TRBV29-1	TRBJ1-2	CSVDRASNYGYTF
TRBV7-2	TRBJ2-7	CASSPRTGTYEQYF
TRBV11-2	TRBJ1-1	CASRGGTEAFF
TRBV13	TRBJ2-3	CASSLTGRATDTQYF
TRBV2	TRBJ1-1	CASRGPRGAFF
TRBV7-9	TRBJ1-2	CASSLGGSRGLVGYPF
TRBV7-3	TRBJ1-5	CASRLTGTGGQPQHF
TRBV7-2	TRBJ2-1	CASSPWAGDHNEQFF
TRBV5-4	TRBJ1-1	CASSSQGGPNTEAFF
TRBV6-5	TRBJ1-2	CASSEAIQQGYTF
TRBV6-4	TRBJ2-7	CASSIISGNEQYF
TRBV6-5	TRBJ1-1	CASSYSGQVGTEAFF
TRBV5-3	TRBJ2-7	CARSSYGTSGRRGEQYF
TRBV19	TRBJ1-1	CASSIDEGKNTEAFF
TRBV12-5	TRBJ1-5	CASGLVLLGQGARIDSQPQHF
TRBV28	TRBJ1-2	CASTLGQVYGYPF
TRBV5-1	TRBJ2-3	CASSWDSSTDTQYF
TRBV11-2	TRBJ2-7	CASSLVQDRTYEQYF
TRBV19	TRBJ2-7	CASSMWTGENVEQYF
TRBV30	TRBJ2-7	CAWSRDRTYEQYF
TRBV28	TRBJ2-7	CASSLFWTSVPREQYF